This is a list of T cell receptor beta chains from one sample in a study of human T cells and chemical hapten exposure. TCRdb itself ran the RACE reads through MiXCR, one entry per CDR3 protein. Among around 150,000 distinct CDR3 sequences listed, approximately 14% were seen once. The input for sequencing was whole blood, taken in connection with sensitization to the hapten diphenylcyclopropenone (DPC). Receptors originate from a woman in her 30s with alopecia areata. Some clones in this sample may be carry-over from other donors' samples. Both conserved end residues are part of each CDR3. D genes are given only for firm matches. A clone size is listed for some rows: how often the clone was seen (once, few, many), or a class if it is expanded.

>TRBV28|TRBJ2-7|TRBD1|-
CASSNSGTGRYEQYF
TGTGCCAGCAGTAACTCCGGGACAGGGCGCTACGAGCAGTACTTC
>TRBV28|TRBJ2-3|-|-
CASSARTAEDTQYF
TGTGCCAGCAGTGCAAGGACAGCGGAAGATACGCAGTATTTT
>TRBV20-1|TRBJ1-6|-|-
CSAEGESSFRDSPLHF
TGCAGTGCTGAGGGGGAATCAAGTTTTAGGGATTCACCCCTCCACTTT
>TRBV6-2/TRBV6-3|TRBJ2-3|-|many
CATTPAPRDPYTDTQYF
TGTGCCACAACCCCAGCCCCTCGGGACCCCTACACAGATACGCAGTATTTT
>TRBV5-4|TRBJ2-5|-|many
CASSLPQQETQYF
TGTGCCAGCAGCTTGCCCCAACAAGAGACCCAGTACTTC
>TRBV7-3|TRBJ1-1|TRBD1|-
CASSFGTEHTEAFF
TGTGCCAGCAGCTTTGGGACAGAGCACACTGAAGCTTTCTTT
>TRBV12-3/TRBV12-4|TRBJ2-7|TRBD1|few
CASARTGEYEQYF
TGTGCCAGCGCCAGGACAGGGGAATACGAGCAGTACTTC
>TRBV7-3|TRBJ2-2|TRBD2|few
CASSFLAGDPTGELFF
TGTGCCAGCAGCTTTCTAGCGGGGGACCCCACCGGGGAGCTGTTTTTT
>TRBV25-1|TRBJ2-1|-|-
CASSDLGYNEQFF
TGTGCCAGCAGTGATCTGGGGTACAATGAGCAGTTCTTC
>TRBV28|TRBJ2-7|-|-
CASSFWDISYEQYF
TGTGCCAGCAGTTTTTGGGACATATCCTACGAGCAGTACTTC
>TRBV24-1|TRBJ2-3|TRBD1|few
CATSRGDRVTDTQYF
TGTGCCACCAGCCGAGGGGACAGGGTCACAGATACGCAGTATTTT
>TRBV5-1|TRBJ2-7|-|few
CASSPAFGGSGYEQYF
TGCGCCAGCAGCCCGGCCTTCGGGGGCTCCGGGTACGAGCAGTACTTC
>TRBV2|TRBJ1-5|-|-
CASSEARQPQHF
TGTGCCAGCAGTGAAGCTAGGCAGCCCCAGCATTTT
>TRBV7-8|TRBJ1-2|-|many
CASSLEVLYGYTF
TGTGCCAGCAGCTTAGAGGTCCTCTATGGCTACACCTTC
>TRBV7-2|TRBJ2-2|TRBD2|few
CASSLAQRGAGGELFF
TGTGCCAGCAGCTTAGCGCAGCGGGGGGCAGGCGGGGAGCTGTTTTTT
>TRBV15|TRBJ1-1|TRBD1|many
CATSRPATGGTEAFF
TGTGCCACCAGCAGACCTGCGACAGGGGGCACTGAAGCTTTCTTT
>TRBV6-1|TRBJ1-1|-|many
CASGRGNTEAFF
TGTGCCAGCGGGCGGGGTAACACTGAAGCTTTCTTT
>TRBV2|TRBJ2-7|TRBD2|-
CASSQSGVLSYEQYF
TGTGCCAGCAGCCAGAGCGGGGTGCTCTCCTACGAGCAGTACTTC
>TRBV5-1|TRBJ1-2|-|many
CASSSEDRGGYTF
TGCGCCAGCAGCTCGGAGGACAGAGGGGGCTACACCTTC
>TRBV18|TRBJ1-1|-|many
CASSGRRNTEAFF
TGTGCCAGCTCAGGACGGCGGAACACTGAAGCTTTCTTT
>TRBV28|TRBJ2-7|-|few
CASSQDDTGEQYF
TGTGCCAGCAGCCAAGATGACACGGGCGAGCAGTACTTC
>TRBV5-4|TRBJ2-7|-|few
CASSLGNGFTYEQYF
TGTGCCAGCAGCTTGGGCAACGGTTTTACCTACGAGCAGTACTTC
>TRBV3-1|TRBJ2-5|TRBD1|few
CASSLRQGPETQYF
TGTGCCAGCAGCTTGCGACAGGGCCCGGAGACCCAGTACTTC
>TRBV9|TRBJ1-4|TRBD1|-
CASSAITGERGEKLFF
TGTGCCAGCAGCGCCATCACAGGGGAACGGGGTGAAAAACTGTTTTTT
>TRBV7-2|TRBJ1-6|TRBD1|-
CASSFPGTGRGRNNSPLHF
TGTGCCAGCAGCTTCCCTGGGACAGGGAGAGGAAGGAATAATTCACCCCTCCACTTT
>TRBV20-1|TRBJ2-2|-|many
CSGRDTNTGELFF
TGCAGTGGCCGGGACACGAACACCGGGGAGCTGTTTTTT
>TRBV20-1|TRBJ2-1|TRBD2|-
CSRGSSNSYNEQFF
TGCAGTCGCGGGAGCTCCAACTCCTACAATGAGCAGTTCTTC
>TRBV20-1|TRBJ2-3|TRBD2|-
CSAPRGLAGNTDTQYF
TGCAGTGCTCCCCGGGGACTAGCGGGGAACACAGATACGCAGTATTTT
>TRBV10-3|TRBJ1-1|-|few
CAISAGTPLGNTEAFF
TGTGCCATCAGTGCGGGGACACCCCTGGGGAACACTGAAGCTTTCTTT
>TRBV29-1|TRBJ2-1|-|-
CSVELRGWRDEQFF
TGCAGCGTTGAATTGCGCGGTTGGAGAGATGAGCAGTTCTTC
>TRBV9|TRBJ1-6|-|many
CASSQGKGWSPLHF
TGTGCCAGCAGCCAGGGGAAGGGTTGGTCACCCCTCCACTTT
>TRBV29-1|TRBJ2-1|TRBD2|-
CSVVLAGFEQFF
TGCAGCGTTGTCCTAGCGGGGTTTGAGCAGTTCTTC
>TRBV2|TRBJ2-7|-|-
CASSGTTTGPEQYF
TGTGCCAGCAGTGGCACAACTACAGGGCCCGAGCAGTACTTC
>TRBV7-4|TRBJ1-4|-|few
CASRRSPGGRF
TGTGCCAGCAGGCGCTCCCCGGGAGGGAGGTTT
>TRBV5-4|TRBJ1-4|-|-
CASSTGLIKEKLFF
TGTGCCAGCAGCACCGGACTGATTAAAGAAAAACTGTTTTTT
>TRBV6-1|TRBJ2-2|TRBD2|-
CASSEPSSGSGELFF
TGTGCCAGCAGTGAACCTTCTAGCGGATCCGGGGAGCTGTTTTTT
>TRBV6-2/TRBV6-3|TRBJ1-5|TRBD1|few
CASSTGTGDYSNQPQHF
TGTGCCAGCAGTACCGGGACAGGGGATTATAGCAATCAGCCCCAGCATTTT
>TRBV7-6|TRBJ2-3|-|few
CASQTYTDTQYF
TGTGCCAGCCAAACCTACACAGATACGCAGTATTTT
>TRBV5-1|TRBJ1-5|-|-
CASSDGGSNQPQHF
TGCGCCAGCAGCGACGGGGGCTCCAATCAGCCCCAGCATTTT
>TRBV20-1|TRBJ1-1|TRBD1|few
CSARGQVAGTEAFF
TGCAGTGCTAGGGGACAGGTCGCGGGCACTGAAGCTTTCTTT
>TRBV12-5|TRBJ1-6|-|few
CASGLQGTESPLHF
TGTGCTAGTGGTTTGCAGGGTACTGAGTCACCCCTCCACTTT
>TRBV5-1|TRBJ2-1|-|-
CASSTADPYNEQFF
TGCGCCAGCAGCACGGCAGACCCCTACAATGAGCAGTTCTTC
>TRBV3-1|TRBJ1-1|TRBD1|many
CASSHHTGGFTEAFF
TGTGCCAGCAGCCACCACACAGGGGGCTTCACTGAAGCTTTCTTT
>TRBV7-9|TRBJ2-7|-|-
CASSLIGDEQYF
TGTGCCAGCAGCTTAATTGGGGACGAGCAGTACTTC
>TRBV20-1|TRBJ2-2|-|few
CSARSGTGELFF
TGCAGTGCTAGGTCTGGCACCGGGGAGCTGTTTTTT
>TRBV7-3|TRBJ2-1|-|-
CASSLSGASYNEQFF
TGTGCCAGCAGCTTATCAGGGGCCTCCTACAATGAGCAGTTCTTC
>TRBV29-1|TRBJ1-1|-|many
CSVVGENTEAFF
TGCAGCGTTGTGGGGGAGAACACTGAAGCTTTCTTT
>TRBV2|TRBJ2-1|TRBD2|many
CASSDVAGPSYNEQFF
TGTGCCAGCAGTGACGTAGCGGGGCCCTCCTACAATGAGCAGTTCTTC
>TRBV29-1|TRBJ1-1|TRBD1|-
CSVGQGAIGTEAFF
TGCAGCGTTGGACAGGGGGCGATAGGTACTGAAGCTTTCTTT
>TRBV6-5|TRBJ1-5|-|-
CASRPDGANQPQHF
TGTGCCAGCAGACCTGACGGAGCCAATCAGCCCCAGCATTTT
>TRBV7-2|TRBJ1-3|-|-
CASSLQGTSSGNTIYF
TGTGCCAGCAGTCTACAGGGTACCAGCTCTGGAAACACCATATATTTT
>TRBV3-1|TRBJ1-3|TRBD1|-
CASSQDPSGRQGSGNTIYF
TGTGCCAGCAGCCAAGATCCTTCCGGGCGACAGGGCTCTGGAAACACCATATATTTT
>TRBV5-5|TRBJ2-7|-|many
CASSLEYEQYF
TGTGCCAGCAGCTTGGAGTACGAGCAGTACTTC
>TRBV20-1|TRBJ2-3|TRBD1|-
CSAAGLGQGPLGTDTQYF
TGCAGTGCTGCCGGTTTAGGACAGGGTCCGTTAGGCACAGATACGCAGTATTTT
>TRBV6-2/TRBV6-3|TRBJ1-2|TRBD1|many
CASSYSTGKRDGYTF
TGTGCCAGCAGTTACTCGACAGGGAAGCGGGATGGCTACACCTTC
>TRBV10-3|TRBJ2-7|-|few
CAISGQTYEQYF
TGTGCCATCAGTGGGCAGACCTACGAGCAGTACTTC
>TRBV4-1|TRBJ2-2|-|few
CASSQGMVLTGELFF
TGCGCCAGCAGCCAAGGGATGGTTCTCACCGGGGAGCTGTTTTTT
>TRBV4-1|TRBJ1-1|-|few
CASSQEERVGTEAFF
TGCGCCAGCAGCCAAGAGGAGAGGGTGGGGACTGAAGCTTTCTTT
>TRBV28|TRBJ1-1|-|few
CASSRAEGTEAFF
TGTGCCAGCTCTCGGGCTGAAGGCACTGAAGCTTTCTTT
>TRBV30|TRBJ1-6|-|-
CAWRPDDSPLHF
TGTGCCTGGAGGCCGGACGATTCACCCCTCCACTTT